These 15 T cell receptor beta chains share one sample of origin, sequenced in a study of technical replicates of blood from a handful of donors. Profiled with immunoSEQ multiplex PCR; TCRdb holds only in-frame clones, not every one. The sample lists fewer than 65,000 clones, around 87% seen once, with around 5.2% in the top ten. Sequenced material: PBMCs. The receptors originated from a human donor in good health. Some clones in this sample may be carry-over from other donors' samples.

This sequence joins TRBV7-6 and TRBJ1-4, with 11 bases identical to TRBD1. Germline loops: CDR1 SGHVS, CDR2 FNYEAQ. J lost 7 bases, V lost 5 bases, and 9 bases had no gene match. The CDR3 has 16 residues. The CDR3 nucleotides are TGTGCCAGCAGCCCCAATAAGGACAGGGGGCCTGAAAAACTGTTTTTT. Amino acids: CASSPNKDRGPEKLFF. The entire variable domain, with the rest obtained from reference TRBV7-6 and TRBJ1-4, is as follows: GAGVSQSPRYKVTKRGQDVALRCDPISGHVSLYWYRQALGQGPEFLTYFNYEAQQDKSGLPNDRFSAERPEGSISTLTIQRTEQRDSAMYRCASSPNKDRGPEKLFFGSGTQLSVL.

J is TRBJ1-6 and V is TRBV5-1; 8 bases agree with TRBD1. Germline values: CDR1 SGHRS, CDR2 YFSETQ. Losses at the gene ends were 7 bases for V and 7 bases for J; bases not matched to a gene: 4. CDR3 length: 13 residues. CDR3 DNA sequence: TGCGCCAGCGGAGGGACAGGAAATTCACCCCTCCACTTT. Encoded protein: CASGGTGNSPLHF.

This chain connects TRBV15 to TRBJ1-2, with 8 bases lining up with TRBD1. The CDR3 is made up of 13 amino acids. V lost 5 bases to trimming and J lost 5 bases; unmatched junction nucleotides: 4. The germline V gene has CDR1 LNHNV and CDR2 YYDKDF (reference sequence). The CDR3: CATSSRTGYGYTF. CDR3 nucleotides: TGTGCCACCAGCTCGCGGACAGGGTATGGCTACACCTTC.

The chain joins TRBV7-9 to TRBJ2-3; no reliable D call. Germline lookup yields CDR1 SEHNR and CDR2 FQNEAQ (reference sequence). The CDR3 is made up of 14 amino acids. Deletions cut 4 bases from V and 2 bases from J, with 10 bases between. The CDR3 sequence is CASSSLANTDTQYF. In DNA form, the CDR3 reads TGTGCCAGCAGCTCACTTGCGAACACAGATACGCAGTATTTT.

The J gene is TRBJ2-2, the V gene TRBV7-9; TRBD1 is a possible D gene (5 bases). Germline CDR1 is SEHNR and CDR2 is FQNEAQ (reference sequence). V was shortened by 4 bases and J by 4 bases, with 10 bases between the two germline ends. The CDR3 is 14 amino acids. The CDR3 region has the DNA TGTGCCAGCAGCTCTACAGGAACCACCGGGGAGCTGTTTTTT. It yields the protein CASSSTGTTGELFF.

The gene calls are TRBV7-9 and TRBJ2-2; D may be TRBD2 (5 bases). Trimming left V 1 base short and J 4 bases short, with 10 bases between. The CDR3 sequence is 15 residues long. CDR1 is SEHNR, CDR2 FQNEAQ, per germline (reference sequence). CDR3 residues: CASSLEGVRTGELFF. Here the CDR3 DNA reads TGTGCCAGCAGCTTAGAGGGAGTACGCACCGGGGAGCTGTTTTTT. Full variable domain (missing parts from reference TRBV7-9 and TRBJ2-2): DTGVSQNPRHKITKRGQNVTFRCDPISEHNRLYWYRQTLGQGPEFLTYFQNEAQLEKSRLLSDRFSAERPKGSFSTLEIQRTEQGDSAMYLCASSLEGVRTGELFFGEGSRLTVL.

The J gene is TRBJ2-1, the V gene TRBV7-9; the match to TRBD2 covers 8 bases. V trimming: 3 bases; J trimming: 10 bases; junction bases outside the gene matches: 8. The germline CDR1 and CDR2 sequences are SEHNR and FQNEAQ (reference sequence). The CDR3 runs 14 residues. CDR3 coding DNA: TGTGCCAGCAGCTTCAACGGGAGGGTGGGGGAGCAGTTCTTC. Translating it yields CASSFNGRVGEQFF.

This CDR3 is CASSPWHSSGNTIYF. The CDR3 DNA reads as TGTGCCAGCTCACCCTGGCACAGCTCTGGAAACACCATATATTTT. The chain links TRBV18 to TRBJ1-3; D gene unclear. The V and J ends lost 3 bases and 0 bases respectively, with 9 bases between them. There are 15 residues in the CDR3. CDR1 is KGHSH and CDR2 is LQKENI in the germline V gene.

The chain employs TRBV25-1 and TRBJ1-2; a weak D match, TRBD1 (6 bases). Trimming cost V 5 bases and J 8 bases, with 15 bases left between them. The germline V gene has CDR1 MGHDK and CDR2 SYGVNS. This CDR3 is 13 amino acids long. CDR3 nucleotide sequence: TGTGCCAGCAGTAGTAACAGGGTGGACGGCTACACCTTC. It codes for CASSSNRVDGYTF.

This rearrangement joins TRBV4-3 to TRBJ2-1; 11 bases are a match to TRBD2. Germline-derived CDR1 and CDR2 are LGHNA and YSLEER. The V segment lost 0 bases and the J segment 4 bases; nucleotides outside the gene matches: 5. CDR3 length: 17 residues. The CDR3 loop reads CASSQDSGRAIYNEQFF. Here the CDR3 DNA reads TGCGCCAGCAGCCAAGATAGCGGGAGGGCCATTTACAATGAGCAGTTCTTC.

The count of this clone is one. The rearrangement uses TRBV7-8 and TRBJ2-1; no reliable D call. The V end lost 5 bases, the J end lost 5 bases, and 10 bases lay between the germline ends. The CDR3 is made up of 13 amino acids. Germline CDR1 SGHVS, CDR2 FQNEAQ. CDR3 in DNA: TGTGCCAGCAGCACTTACGGTAACAATGAGCAGTTCTTC. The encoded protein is CASSTYGNNEQFF.

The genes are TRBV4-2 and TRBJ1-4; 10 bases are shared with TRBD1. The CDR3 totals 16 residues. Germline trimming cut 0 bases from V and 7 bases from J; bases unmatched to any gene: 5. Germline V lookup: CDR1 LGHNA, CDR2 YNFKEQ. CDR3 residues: CASSQDRTGGGEKLFF. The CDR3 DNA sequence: TGTGCCAGCAGCCAAGACCGGACAGGGGGTGGTGAAAAACTGTTTTTT.

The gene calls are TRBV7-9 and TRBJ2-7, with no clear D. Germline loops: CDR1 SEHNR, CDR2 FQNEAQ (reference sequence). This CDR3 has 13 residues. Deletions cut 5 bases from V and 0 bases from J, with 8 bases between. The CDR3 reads CASSPLRSYEQYF. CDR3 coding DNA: TGTGCCAGCAGCCCCCTCCGCTCCTACGAGCAGTACTTC.

The CDR3 here is CASSQDGTPGDNEQFF. CDR3 coding DNA: TGTGCCAGCAGCCAGGACGGGACTCCCGGAGATAATGAGCAGTTCTTC. The gene calls are TRBV4-2 and TRBJ2-1, with D possibly matching TRBD2 (6 bases). The CDR3 loop spans 16 amino acids. CDR1 is LGHNA and CDR2 is YNFKEQ in the germline V gene. Trimming cost V 3 bases and J 7 bases, with 19 bases left between them.

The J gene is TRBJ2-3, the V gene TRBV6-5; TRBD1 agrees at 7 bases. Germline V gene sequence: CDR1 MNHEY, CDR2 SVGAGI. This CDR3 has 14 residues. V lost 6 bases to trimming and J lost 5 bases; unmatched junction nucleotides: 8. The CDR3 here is CASSRQGMIDTQYF. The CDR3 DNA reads TGTGCCAGCAGCAGACAGGGCATGATAGATACGCAGTATTTT.